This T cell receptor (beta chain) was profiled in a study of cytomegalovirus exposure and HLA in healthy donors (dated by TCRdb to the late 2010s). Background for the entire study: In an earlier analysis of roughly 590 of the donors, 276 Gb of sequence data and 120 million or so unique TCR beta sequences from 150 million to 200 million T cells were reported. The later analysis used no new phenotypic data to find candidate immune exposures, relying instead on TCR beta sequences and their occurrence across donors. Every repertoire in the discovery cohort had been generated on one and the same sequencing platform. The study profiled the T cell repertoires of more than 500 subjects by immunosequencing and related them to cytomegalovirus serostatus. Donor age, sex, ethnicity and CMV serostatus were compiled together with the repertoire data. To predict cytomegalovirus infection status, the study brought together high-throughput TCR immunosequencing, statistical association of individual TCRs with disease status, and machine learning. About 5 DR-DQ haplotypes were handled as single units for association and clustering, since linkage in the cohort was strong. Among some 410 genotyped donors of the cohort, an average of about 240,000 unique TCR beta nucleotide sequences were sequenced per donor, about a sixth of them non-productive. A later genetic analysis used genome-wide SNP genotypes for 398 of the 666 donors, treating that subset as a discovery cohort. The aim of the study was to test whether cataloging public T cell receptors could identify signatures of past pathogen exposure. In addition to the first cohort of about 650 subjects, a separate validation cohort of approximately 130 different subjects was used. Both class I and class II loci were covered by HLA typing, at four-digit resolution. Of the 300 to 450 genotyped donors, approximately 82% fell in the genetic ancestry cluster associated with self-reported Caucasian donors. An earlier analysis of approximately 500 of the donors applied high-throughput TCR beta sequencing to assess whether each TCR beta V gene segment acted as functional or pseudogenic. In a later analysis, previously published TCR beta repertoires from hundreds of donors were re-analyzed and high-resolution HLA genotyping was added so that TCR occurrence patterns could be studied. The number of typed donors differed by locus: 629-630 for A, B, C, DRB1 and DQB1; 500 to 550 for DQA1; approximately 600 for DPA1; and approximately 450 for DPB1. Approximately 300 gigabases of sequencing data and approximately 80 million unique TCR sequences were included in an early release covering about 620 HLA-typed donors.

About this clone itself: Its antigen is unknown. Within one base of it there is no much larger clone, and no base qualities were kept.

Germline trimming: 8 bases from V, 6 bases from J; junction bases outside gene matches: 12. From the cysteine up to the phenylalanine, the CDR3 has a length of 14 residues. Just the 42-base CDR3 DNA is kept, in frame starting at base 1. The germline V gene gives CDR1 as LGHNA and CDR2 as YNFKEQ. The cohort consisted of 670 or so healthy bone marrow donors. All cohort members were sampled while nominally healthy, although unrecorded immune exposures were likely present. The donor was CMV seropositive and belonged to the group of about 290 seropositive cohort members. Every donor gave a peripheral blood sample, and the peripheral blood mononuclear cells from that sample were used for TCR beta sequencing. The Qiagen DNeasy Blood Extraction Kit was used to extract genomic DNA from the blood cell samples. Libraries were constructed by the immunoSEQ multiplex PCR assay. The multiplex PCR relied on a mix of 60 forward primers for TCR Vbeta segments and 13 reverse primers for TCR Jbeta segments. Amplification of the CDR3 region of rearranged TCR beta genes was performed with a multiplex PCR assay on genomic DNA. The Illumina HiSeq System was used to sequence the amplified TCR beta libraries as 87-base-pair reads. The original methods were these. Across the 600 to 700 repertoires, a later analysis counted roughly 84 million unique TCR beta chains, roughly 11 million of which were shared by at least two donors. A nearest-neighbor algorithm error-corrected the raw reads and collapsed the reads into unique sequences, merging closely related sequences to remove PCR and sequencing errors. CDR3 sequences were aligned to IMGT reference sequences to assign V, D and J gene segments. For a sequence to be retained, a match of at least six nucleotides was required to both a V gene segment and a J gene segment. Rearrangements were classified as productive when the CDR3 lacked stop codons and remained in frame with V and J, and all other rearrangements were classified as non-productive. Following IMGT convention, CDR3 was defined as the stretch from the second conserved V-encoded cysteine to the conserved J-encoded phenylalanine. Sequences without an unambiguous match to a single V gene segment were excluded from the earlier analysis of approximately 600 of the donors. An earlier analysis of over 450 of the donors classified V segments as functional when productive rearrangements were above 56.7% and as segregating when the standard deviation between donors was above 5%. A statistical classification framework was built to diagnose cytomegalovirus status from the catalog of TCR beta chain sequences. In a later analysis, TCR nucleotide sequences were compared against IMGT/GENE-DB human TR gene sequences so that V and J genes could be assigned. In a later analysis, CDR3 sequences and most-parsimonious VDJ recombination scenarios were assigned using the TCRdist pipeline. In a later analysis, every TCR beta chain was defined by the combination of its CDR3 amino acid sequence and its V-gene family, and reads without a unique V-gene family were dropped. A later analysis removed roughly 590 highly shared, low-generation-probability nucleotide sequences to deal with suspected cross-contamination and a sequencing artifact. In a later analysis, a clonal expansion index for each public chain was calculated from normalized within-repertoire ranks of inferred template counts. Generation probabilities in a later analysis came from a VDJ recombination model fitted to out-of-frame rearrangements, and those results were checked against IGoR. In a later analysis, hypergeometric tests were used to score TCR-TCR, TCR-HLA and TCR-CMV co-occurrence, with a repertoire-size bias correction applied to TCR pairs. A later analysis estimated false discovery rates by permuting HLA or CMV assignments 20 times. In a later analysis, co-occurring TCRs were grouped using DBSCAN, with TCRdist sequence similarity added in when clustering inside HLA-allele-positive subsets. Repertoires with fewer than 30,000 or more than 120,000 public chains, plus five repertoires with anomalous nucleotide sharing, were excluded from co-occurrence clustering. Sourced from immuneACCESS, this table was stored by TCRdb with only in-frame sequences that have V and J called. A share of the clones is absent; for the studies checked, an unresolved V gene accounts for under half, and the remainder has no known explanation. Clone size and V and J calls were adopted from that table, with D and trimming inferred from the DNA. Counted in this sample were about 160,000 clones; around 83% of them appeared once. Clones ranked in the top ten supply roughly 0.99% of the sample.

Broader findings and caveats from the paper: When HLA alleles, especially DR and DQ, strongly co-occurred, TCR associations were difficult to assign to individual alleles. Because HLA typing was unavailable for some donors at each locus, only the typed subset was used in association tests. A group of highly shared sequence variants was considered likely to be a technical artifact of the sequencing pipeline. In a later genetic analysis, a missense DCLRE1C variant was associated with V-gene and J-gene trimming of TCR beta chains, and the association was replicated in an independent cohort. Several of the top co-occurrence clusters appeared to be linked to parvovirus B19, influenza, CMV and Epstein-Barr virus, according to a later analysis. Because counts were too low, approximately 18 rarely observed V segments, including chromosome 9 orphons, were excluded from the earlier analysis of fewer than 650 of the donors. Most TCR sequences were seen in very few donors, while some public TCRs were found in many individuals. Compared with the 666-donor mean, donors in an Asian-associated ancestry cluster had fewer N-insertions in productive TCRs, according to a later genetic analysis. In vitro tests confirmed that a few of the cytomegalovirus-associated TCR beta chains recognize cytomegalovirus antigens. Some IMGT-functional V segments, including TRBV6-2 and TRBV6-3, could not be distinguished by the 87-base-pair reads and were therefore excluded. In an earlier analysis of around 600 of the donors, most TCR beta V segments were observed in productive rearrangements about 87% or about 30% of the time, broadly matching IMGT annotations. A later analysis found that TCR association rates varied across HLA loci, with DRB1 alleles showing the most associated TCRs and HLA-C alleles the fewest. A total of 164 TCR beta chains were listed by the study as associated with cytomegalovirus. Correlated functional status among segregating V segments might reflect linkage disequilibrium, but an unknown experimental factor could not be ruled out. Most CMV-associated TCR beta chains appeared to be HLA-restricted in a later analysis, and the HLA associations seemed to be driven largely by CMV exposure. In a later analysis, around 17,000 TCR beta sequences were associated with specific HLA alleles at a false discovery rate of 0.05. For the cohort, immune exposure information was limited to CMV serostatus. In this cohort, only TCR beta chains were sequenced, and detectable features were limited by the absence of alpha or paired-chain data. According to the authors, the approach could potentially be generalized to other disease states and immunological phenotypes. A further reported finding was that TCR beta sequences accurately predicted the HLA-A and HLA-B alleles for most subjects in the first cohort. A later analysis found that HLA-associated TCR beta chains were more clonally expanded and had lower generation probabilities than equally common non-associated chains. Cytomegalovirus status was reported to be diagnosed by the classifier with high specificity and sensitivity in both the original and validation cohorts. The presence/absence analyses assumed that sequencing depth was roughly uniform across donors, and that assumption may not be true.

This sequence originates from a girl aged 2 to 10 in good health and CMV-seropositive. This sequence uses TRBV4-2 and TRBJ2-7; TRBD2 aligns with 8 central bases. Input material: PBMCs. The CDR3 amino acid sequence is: CASGSAGGGGEQYF. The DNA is TGTGCCAGCGGAAGTGCGGGGGGCGGTGGCGAGCAGTACTTC.